This T cell receptor beta chain was recovered during a study of cytomegalovirus exposure and HLA in healthy donors. Overall study: Clustering assigned 81% of the approximately 400 genotyped donors to the Caucasian-associated ancestry cluster.

Concerning this clone: Its antigen is unidentified.

V was clipped by 2 bases and J by 7 bases; unmatched bases: 4. CDR1 is SEHNR and CDR2 is FQNEAQ in the germline V gene (reference sequence). The CDR3 length is 15 residues. The PCR ran on 60 Vbeta and 13 Jbeta primers. Produced via immunoSEQ multiplex PCR; TCRdb's table is partial and in-frame only. This table holds roughly 130,000 clones, 75% to 90% found once. Broader study findings: Some V segments, TRBV6-2 and TRBV6-3 among them, were indistinguishable and were therefore excluded. Associated with HLA alleles at 0.05 false discovery rate in a later analysis were over 15,000 TCR beta sequences.

The clonotype originates from a man aged 30-40 years in good health and CMV-seronegative. The chain joins TRBV7-9 to TRBJ1-4; TRBD1 aligns across 10 bases. Sequenced sample: PBMCs. As DNA, the CDR3 is TGTGCCAGCAGCTTACTAAGGGACAGGGGTGAAAAACTGTTTTTT. This sequence encodes CASSLLRDRGEKLFF.